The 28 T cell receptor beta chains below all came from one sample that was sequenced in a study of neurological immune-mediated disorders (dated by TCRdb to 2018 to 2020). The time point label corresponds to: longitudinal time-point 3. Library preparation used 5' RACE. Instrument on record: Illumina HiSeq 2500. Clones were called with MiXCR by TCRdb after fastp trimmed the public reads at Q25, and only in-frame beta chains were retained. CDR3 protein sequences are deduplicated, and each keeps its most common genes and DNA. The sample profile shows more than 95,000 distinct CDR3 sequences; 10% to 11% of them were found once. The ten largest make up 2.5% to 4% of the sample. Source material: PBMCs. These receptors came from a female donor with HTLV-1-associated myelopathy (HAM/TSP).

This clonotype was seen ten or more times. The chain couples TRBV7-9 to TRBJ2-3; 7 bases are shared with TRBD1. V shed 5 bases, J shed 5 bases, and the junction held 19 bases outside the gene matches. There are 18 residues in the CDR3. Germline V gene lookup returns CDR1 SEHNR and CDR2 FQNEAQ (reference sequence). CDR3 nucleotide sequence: TGTGCCAGCAGCCACACCCAATCCCCACAGGGGATGGGAGATACGCAGTATTTT. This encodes CASSHTQSPQGMGDTQYF.

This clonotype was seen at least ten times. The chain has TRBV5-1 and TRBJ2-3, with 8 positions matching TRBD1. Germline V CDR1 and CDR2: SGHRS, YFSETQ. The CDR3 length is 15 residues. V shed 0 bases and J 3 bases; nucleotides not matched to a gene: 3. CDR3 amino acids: CASSLATGGTDTQYF. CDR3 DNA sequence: TGCGCCAGCAGCTTGGCCACAGGGGGAACAGATACGCAGTATTTT.

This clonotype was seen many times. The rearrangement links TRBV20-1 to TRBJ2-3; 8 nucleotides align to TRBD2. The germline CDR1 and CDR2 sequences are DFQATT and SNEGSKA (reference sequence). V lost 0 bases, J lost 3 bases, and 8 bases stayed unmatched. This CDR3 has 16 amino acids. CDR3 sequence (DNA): TGCAGTGCTAGAGATGATGAGGGCGGGGGGACAGATACGCAGTATTTT. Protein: CSARDDEGGGTDTQYF.

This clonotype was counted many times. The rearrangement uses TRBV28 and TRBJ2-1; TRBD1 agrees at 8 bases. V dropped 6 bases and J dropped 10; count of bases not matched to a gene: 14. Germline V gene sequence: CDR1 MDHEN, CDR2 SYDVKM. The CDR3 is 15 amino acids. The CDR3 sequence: CASRARDRTSQEQFF. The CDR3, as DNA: TGTGCCAGCAGGGCCCGGGACAGGACCTCCCAAGAGCAGTTCTTC.

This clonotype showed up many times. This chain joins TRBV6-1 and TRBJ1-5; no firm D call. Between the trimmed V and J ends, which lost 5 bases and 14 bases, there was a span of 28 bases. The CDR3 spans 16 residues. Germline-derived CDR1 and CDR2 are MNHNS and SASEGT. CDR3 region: CASSPYLTETLQVKHF. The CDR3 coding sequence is TGTGCCAGCAGTCCTTACCTTACAGAGACCCTCCAGGTAAAGCATTTT.

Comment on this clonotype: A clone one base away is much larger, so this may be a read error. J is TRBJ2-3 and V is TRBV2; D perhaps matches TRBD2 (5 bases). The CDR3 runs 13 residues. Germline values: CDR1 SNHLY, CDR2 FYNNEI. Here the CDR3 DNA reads TGTGCCAGCATTAGGGAGATTGCAGATAAGCAGTATTTT. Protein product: CASIREIADKQYF.

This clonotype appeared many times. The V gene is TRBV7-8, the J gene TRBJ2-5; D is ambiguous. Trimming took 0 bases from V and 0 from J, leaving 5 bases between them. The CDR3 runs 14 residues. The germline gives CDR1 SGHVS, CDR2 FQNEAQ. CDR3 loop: CASSLAPHQETQYF. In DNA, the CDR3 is TGTGCCAGCAGCTTAGCCCCTCACCAAGAGACCCAGTACTTC.

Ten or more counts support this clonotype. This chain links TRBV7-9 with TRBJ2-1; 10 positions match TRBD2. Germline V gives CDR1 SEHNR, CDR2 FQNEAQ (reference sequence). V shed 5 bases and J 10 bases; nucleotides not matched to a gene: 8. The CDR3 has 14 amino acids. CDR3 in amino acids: CASSHLGLAEEQFF. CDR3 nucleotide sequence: TGTGCCAGCAGCCACTTAGGACTAGCGGAAGAGCAGTTCTTC.

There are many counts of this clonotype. The CDR3 DNA reads TGTGCCAGAATGGACCTACTAAACACCGGGGAGCTGTTTTTT. As protein: CARMDLLNTGELFF. V is TRBV6-4 and J is TRBJ2-2; D remains ambiguous. The CDR3 is 14 amino acids. Trimming took off 9 bases at V and 2 bases at J, with 13 bases between the two ends. CDR1 and CDR2 from the germline V gene are MRHNA and SNTAGT.

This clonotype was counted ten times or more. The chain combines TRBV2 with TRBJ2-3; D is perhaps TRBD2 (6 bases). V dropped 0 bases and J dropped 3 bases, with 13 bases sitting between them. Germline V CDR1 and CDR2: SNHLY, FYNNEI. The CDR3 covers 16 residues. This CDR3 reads CASSEARPRGTDTQYF. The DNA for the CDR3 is TGTGCCAGCAGTGAAGCCCGGCCCCGGGGGACAGATACGCAGTATTTT.

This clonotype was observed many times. CDR3 in DNA: TGTGCCAGCAGTTTGGGGCAGACATGGAACACCGGGGAGCTGTTTTTT. Encoded protein: CASSLGQTWNTGELFF. The chain combines TRBV6-6 with TRBJ2-2; D is possibly TRBD1 (5 bases). CDR3 length equals 16 residues. CDR1 is MNHNY, CDR2 SVGAGI, per germline (reference sequence). V lost 4 bases and J lost 1, with 13 bases in between.

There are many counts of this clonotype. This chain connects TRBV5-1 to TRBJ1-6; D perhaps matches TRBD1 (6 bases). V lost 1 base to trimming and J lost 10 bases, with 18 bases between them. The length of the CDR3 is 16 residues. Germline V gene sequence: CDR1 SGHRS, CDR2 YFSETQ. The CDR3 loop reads CASSLRGGSSSSPLHF. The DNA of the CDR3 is TGCGCCAGCAGCTTGAGGGGGGGCAGTTCCTCATCACCCCTCCACTTT.

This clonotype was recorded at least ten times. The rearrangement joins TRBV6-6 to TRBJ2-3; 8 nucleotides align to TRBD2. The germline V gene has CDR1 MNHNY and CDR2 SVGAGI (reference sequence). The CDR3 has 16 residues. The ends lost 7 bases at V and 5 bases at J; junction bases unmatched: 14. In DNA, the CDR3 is TGTGCCAGCACCGTGAGCGGGGGCCGTTCTGTAGATACGCAGTATTTT. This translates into CASTVSGGRSVDTQYF.

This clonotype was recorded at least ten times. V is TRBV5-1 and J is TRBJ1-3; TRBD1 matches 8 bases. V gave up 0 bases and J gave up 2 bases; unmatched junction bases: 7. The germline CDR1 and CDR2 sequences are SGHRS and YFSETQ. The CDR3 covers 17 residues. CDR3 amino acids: CASSLGPGQDAGNTIYF. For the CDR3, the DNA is TGCGCCAGCAGCTTGGGCCCGGGACAGGATGCTGGAAACACCATATATTTT.

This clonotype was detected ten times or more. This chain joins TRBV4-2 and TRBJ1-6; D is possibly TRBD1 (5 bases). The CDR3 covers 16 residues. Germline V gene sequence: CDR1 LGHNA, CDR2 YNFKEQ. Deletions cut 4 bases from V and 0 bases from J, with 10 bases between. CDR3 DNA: TGTGCCAGCAGCCGATACAGGAGCTCCTATAATTCACCCCTCCACTTT. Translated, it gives CASSRYRSSYNSPLHF.

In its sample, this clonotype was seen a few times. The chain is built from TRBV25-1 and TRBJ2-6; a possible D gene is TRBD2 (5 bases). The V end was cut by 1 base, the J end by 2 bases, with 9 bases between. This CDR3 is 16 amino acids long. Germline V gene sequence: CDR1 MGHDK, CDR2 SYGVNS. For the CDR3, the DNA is TGTGCCAGCAGTGAATGGAAGGAGGCTGGGGCCAACGTCCTGACTTTC. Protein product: CASSEWKEAGANVLTF.

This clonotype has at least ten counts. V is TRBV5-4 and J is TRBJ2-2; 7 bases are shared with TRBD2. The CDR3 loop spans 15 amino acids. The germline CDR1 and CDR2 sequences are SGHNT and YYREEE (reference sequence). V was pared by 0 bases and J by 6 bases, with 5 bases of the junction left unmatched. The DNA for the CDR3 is TGTGCCAGCAGCTTGGCCCTGGGGGGGTCCGGGGAGCTGTTTTTT. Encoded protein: CASSLALGGSGELFF.

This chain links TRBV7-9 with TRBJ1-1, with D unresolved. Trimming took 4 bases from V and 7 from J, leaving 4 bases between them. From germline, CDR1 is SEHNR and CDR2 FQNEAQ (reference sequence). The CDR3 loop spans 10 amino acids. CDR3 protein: CASSSDEAFF. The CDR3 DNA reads TGTGCCAGCAGCTCAGATGAAGCTTTCTTT.

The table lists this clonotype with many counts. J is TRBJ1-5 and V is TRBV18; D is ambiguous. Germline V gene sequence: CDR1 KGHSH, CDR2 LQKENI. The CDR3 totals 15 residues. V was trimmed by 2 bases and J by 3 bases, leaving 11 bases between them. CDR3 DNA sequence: TGTGCCAGCTCACCATTAGGGTCGCTCAATCAGCCCCAGCATTTT. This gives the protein CASSPLGSLNQPQHF.

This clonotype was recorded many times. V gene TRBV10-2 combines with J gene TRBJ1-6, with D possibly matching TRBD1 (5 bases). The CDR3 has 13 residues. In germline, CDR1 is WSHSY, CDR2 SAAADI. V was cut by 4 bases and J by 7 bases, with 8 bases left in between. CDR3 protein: CASSARQNSPLHF. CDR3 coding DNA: TGCGCCAGCAGTGCACGACAGAATTCACCCCTCCACTTT.

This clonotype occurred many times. CDR3 coding DNA: TGTGCCAGCAGCTTATCCTTCAAAAACATTCAGTACTTC. The encoded protein is CASSLSFKNIQYF. V is TRBV7-9 and J is TRBJ2-4; D is unclear. Germline V gives CDR1 SEHNR, CDR2 FQNEAQ (reference sequence). Trimming removed 2 bases from V and 3 bases from J, with 5 bases in between. The CDR3 contains 13 residues.

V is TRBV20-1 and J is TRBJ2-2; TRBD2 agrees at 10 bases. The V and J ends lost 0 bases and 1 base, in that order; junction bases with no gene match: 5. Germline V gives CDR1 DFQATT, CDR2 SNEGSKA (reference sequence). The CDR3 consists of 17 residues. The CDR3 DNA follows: TGCAGTGCTAGAGATCCGGCTAGCGGGGGGAACACCGGGGAGCTGTTTTTT. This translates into CSARDPASGGNTGELFF.

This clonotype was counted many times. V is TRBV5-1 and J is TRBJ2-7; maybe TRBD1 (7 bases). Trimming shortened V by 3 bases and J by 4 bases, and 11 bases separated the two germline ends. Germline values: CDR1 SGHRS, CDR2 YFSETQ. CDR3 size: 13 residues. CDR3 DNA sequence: TGCGCCAGCAGCTGGGCGGGACAGTACGAGCAGTACTTC. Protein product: CASSWAGQYEQYF.

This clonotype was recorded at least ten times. This chain's CDR3 is CSARPRTVGLGELFF. The CDR3 region has the DNA TGCAGTGCTAGACCACGGACAGTAGGACTCGGGGAGCTGTTTTTT. J is TRBJ2-2 and V is TRBV20-1; tentatively, D is TRBD1 (6 bases). The CDR3 extends over 15 amino acids. The V end was cut by 2 bases, the J end by 7 bases, with 17 bases between. The V gene's germline CDR1 is DFQATT and CDR2 SNEGSKA (reference sequence).

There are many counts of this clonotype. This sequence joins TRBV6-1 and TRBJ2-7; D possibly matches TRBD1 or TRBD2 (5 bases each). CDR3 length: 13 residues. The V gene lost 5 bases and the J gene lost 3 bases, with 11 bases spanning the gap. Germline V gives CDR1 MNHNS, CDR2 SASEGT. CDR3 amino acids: CASSKGPNYEQYF. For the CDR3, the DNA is TGTGCCAGCAGTAAGGGACCGAACTACGAGCAGTACTTC.

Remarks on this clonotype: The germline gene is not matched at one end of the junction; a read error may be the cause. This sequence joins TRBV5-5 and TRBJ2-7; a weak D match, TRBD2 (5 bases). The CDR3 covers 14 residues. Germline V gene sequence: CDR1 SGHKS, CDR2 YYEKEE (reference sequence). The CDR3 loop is CVSSLRATSYEQYF. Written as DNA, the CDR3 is TGTGTCAGCAGCTTGCGGGCCACTTCCTACGAGCAGTACTTC.

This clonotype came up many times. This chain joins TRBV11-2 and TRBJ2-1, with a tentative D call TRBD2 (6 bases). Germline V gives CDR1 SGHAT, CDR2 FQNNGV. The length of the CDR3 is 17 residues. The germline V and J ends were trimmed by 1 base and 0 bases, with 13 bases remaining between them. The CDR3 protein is CASSLGYGLRSYNEQFF. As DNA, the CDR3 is TGTGCCAGCAGCTTAGGTTACGGACTACGCTCCTACAATGAGCAGTTCTTC.

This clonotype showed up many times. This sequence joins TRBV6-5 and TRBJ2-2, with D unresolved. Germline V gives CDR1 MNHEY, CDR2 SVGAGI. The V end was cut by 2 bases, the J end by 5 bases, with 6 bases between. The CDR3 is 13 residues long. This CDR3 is CASSYEVTGELFF. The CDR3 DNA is TGTGCCAGCAGTTACGAAGTTACCGGGGAGCTGTTTTTT.